A single sample gave rise to the 9 T cell receptor beta chains below, sequenced in a study of post-analysis software for immune sequencing data. Study conclusions and caveats: TRBV segments more frequent in patients than in controls numbered five and included TRBV5-6, TRBV5-1 and TRBV20-1.

What these receptors recognize is not known. Unique molecular identifiers were present in the TCR beta cDNA libraries. TCRdb itself ran the PCR reads through MiXCR, one entry per CDR3 protein. The sample consists of 700,000 to 800,000 distinct CDR3 sequences, about 32% of them appearing once. Source material: blood. These receptor sequences come from a girl under 18 with multiple sclerosis.

Of note for this clonotype: Just one base apart from a much larger clone, this may be a read error. V is TRBV29-1 and J is TRBJ2-7; D unclear. The CDR3 sequence is 12 residues long. Trimming pared 0 bases from V and 1 base from J, leaving 4 bases between. Germline loops: CDR1 SQVTM, CDR2 ANQGSEA. CDR3 nucleotides: TGCAGCGTTGAAGACAGATCCTACGAGCAGTACTTC. It codes for CSVEDRSYEQYF.

A word on this clonotype: The conserved final phenylalanine or tryptophan is absent from the CDR3, which likely points to a read error. J is TRBJ2-2 and V is TRBV2; TRBD2 matches 7 bases. The J segment lost 2 bases and the V segment lost 7 bases, leaving 10 bases of the junction unmatched. Germline loops: CDR1 SNHLY, CDR2 FYNNEI. There are 16 residues in the CDR3. CDR3 protein: CASNDLAVHNTGELFC. For the CDR3, the DNA is TGTGCCAGCAACGATCTAGCGGTACACAACACCGGGGAGCTGTTTTGT.

In its sample, this clonotype was seen many times. The J gene is TRBJ2-1, the V gene TRBV10-3; D is unresolved. The CDR3 consists of 16 residues. Trimming took 0 bases from V and 1 from J, leaving 10 bases between them. Germline values: CDR1 ENHRY, CDR2 SYGVKD. CDR3 loop: CAISESEGISYNEQFF. CDR3 DNA: TGTGCCATCAGTGAGTCGGAAGGGATATCCTACAATGAGCAGTTCTTC.

This clonotype came up once. A clone one base away is much larger, so this may be a read error. This chain links TRBV6-5 with TRBJ2-6, with a possible D match to TRBD2 (7 bases). This CDR3 region has 15 residues. In germline, CDR1 is MNHEY, CDR2 SVGAGI. CDR3 loop: CASSYAGAGANVRTF. The CDR3 DNA reads as TGTGCCAGCAGTTATGCGGGGGCTGGGGCCAACGTCCGGACTTTC.

There are a few counts of this clonotype. The chain has TRBV21-1 and TRBJ1-2. TRBV21-1 is a documented pseudogene. CDR3 length: 16 residues. The CDR3 DNA reads TGTGCCAGCAGCTTAGTAAGGGATCCTTCGAACTATGGCTACACCTTC. Its protein is CASSLVRDPSNYGYTF.

In DNA, the CDR3 is TGTGCCAGCAGCTTCCGCGTAGGGGCCCAGCATTTT. This translates into CASSFRVGAQHF. The chain is built from TRBV13 and TRBJ1-5; a possible D gene is TRBD1 (5 bases). The V end lost 3 bases, the J end lost 11 bases, and 11 bases lay between the germline ends. CDR1 is PRHDT and CDR2 is FYEKMQ in the germline V gene (reference sequence). There are 12 residues in the CDR3.

The CDR3 protein is CASSRRRGQVGTEAFF. The CDR3 region has the DNA TGTGCCAGCAGTCGGCGCAGAGGACAGGTCGGGACTGAAGCTTTCTTT. The rearrangement links TRBV6-2 or TRBV6-3 to TRBJ1-1, with TRBD1 matching over 7 bases. Trimming at V came to 5 bases and at J to 5 bases, leaving 14 bases not matched to a gene. CDR3 length: 16 residues. Germline V gene lookup returns CDR1 MNHEY and CDR2 SVGEGT.

This rearrangement joins TRBV4-2 to TRBJ1-4; 10 positions match TRBD1. The CDR3 is 13 amino acids. Germline loops: CDR1 LGHNA, CDR2 YNFKEQ. V gave up 5 bases and J gave up 6 bases; unmatched junction bases: 0. CDR3 loop: CASSGQGDEKLFF. CDR3 bases: TGTGCCAGCAGCGGACAGGGGGATGAAAAACTGTTTTTT.

The rearrangement joins TRBV27 to TRBJ2-7; TRBD1 matches at 9 bases. The germline CDR1 and CDR2 sequences are MNHEY and SMNVEV (reference sequence). The CDR3 is made up of 17 amino acids. After removal of 6 bases from V and 3 bases from J, the junction contained 15 bases not matched to a gene. The CDR3 spells CASSVTGTGYIFYEQYF. Written as DNA, the CDR3 is TGTGCCAGCAGCGTTACCGGGACAGGGTATATTTTCTACGAGCAGTACTTC.